The 6 T cell receptor beta chains below were found in one sample sequenced in a study of Graves' ophthalmopathy and Graves' hyperthyroidism. The study amplified TCR beta CDR3 regions using RNA transcripts. RT-PCR with HTBI primers came first, then second-round multiplex PCR. TCRdb re-called the multiplex PCR reads through MiXCR, storing one row per CDR3 protein. This sample carries a few hundred thousand distinct CDR3 sequences, under 25% of them seen once, and the ten largest clones take approximately 39%. Material: peripheral blood. These receptor sequences come from a woman aged 50 to 65 with Graves' ophthalmopathy.

Turning to this clonotype: One end of the junction varies from germline; a read error may be responsible. The V and J genes are TRBV12-3 or TRBV12-4 and TRBJ1-1, with TRBD1 matching 10 bases. The CDR3 extends over 14 amino acids. For the CDR3, the DNA is TGTGCCAGCAGCTGGGGACAGGGGTTCACTGAAGTTTTTTTT. Translated: CASSWGQGFTEVFF.

This clonotype has a count of ten or more. This chain joins TRBV12-3 or TRBV12-4 and TRBJ1-3, with D possibly TRBD1 on 6 matching bases. This CDR3 has 16 residues. Trimming removed 8 bases from V and 0 bases from J, with 17 bases in between. The CDR3 region is CASGRPGQYSGNTIYF. The CDR3 bases are TGTGCCAGCGGCCGTCCTGGACAGTACTCTGGAAACACCATATATTTT.

There are many counts of this clonotype. CDR3 bases: TGTGCCAGTACCCCAACTCCTGTGTATGGCTACACCTTC. Its translation: CASTPTPVYGYTF. This sequence joins TRBV28 and TRBJ1-2, with D unresolved. Germline V gives CDR1 MDHEN, CDR2 SYDVKM. The CDR3 is 13 amino acids. V lost 9 bases, J lost 5 bases, and 16 bases lay in between.

This clonotype was observed a few times. The chain recombines TRBV7-3 with TRBJ2-1, with D tentatively TRBD1 or TRBD2 (5 bases each). Trimming removed 2 bases from V and 9 bases from J, with 8 bases in between. This CDR3 has 12 residues. Germline V gene sequence: CDR1 SGHTA, CDR2 FQGTGA. The DNA for the CDR3 is TGTGCCAGCAGCTTACTTGGGACTGAGCAGTTCTTC. Its translation is CASSLLGTEQFF.

This clonotype was counted between two and nine times. The junction does not match germline at one end; this may be a read error. The genes are TRBV19 and TRBJ1-5; maybe TRBD1 (5 bases). This CDR3 comprises 16 residues. CDR1 is LNHDA and CDR2 is SQIVND in the germline V gene (reference sequence). The CDR3: CATSSLLGGGNQPQHF. CDR3 nucleotide sequence: TGTGCCACTAGTTCTCTTCTCGGGGGGGGAAATCAGCCCCAGCATTTT.

Remarks on this clonotype: A single base separates this from a much larger clone, so it may be a read error. V is TRBV13 and J is TRBJ1-2, with D unclear. The CDR3 is 16 amino acids. CDR1 and CDR2 from the germline V gene are PRHDT and FYEKMQ (reference sequence). Trimming stripped 0 bases from V and 2 bases from J, with 13 bases between. The CDR3 DNA follows: TGTGCCAGCAGCTTAGGCCGACCAAAAATAAACTATGGCTACACCTTC. It yields the protein CASSLGRPKINYGYTF.